This T cell receptor (beta chain) derives from a study of tissue T cells after allogeneic stem cell transplantation (dated by TCRdb to between 2021 and 2023). The study in broad terms: The study profiled TCR beta repertoires in many tissues obtained from research autopsies of patients with and without GVHD, and also in mouse models of GVHD. On the human side, the study was prospective and observational, with no blinding or randomization.

Results the study describes overall, beyond this receptor: Sampling depth was acknowledged as a limitation, and the patient cohort was both small and clinically heterogeneous. Within patients, how anatomically similar tissues were was a major factor shaping TCR repertoire composition, regardless of disease or transplant status. Only a few T cell clones appeared in more than one patient, yet motif-based clustering showed tissue-specific repertoire signatures that were shared between patients. The study did not determine which tissue TCRs were alloreactive or antigen-specific, and some clones might have been persisting host cells. Blood and spleen T cells captured only a limited portion of the TCR repertoire detected in tissues, in both patients and mice.

On this clone itself: What this receptor recognizes is not known. With a mouse as the source, gene names and germline sequences are drawn from the mouse. The observed sequence ends 1 residue before the CDR3 terminus, with the missing tail filled in from the germline J gene.

Reading the label with the study, this specimen's time point is: mouse harvest day 14 after allogeneic transplant. Mouse grafts consisting of 10^7 T-cell-depleted bone marrow cells combined with 10^6 splenic CD5+ T cells were administered by tail vein injection. Mouse GVHD was modeled in a major MHC-mismatch B6 (H2b) into BALB/c (H2d) model, with tissues profiled at day 7 or 14. On day 7 or 14 post-transplant, mouse tissues and retro-orbital blood were harvested with separate sterile tools for each animal, and livers were flushed beforehand. Before genomic DNA was isolated with the DNeasy Blood & Tissue Kit, mouse tissues were minced with razor blades in buffered saline. The library was built by means of the immunoSEQ multiplex PCR assay. TCRbeta CDR3 sequencing was performed at survey depth by Adaptive Biotechnologies, and CDR3 sequences, V/J genes, productive frequency and template counts were reported. Amplification of TCR beta CDR3 regions was performed from genomic DNA rather than from RNA. From the authors' description of their analysis: Jensen-Shannon divergence was used to quantify pairwise repertoire overlap between tissues, with a value of 1 indicating complete divergence and a value of 0 indicating identical repertoires. Tissues were grouped by single-linkage agglomerative hierarchical clustering of pairwise JSD values, and the clustering results were shown as dendrograms. GLIPH2 was run on all patient samples with simulation_depth 1000, kmer_min_depth 3 and cdr3_length_cutoff 8, and groups with more than two unique CDR3s were retained. A standardized tissue-overlap score extrapolated Jaccard GLIPH-group overlap across patients to a standard repertoire size of 1000 clones. Linear mixed-effect models, with tissue as a fixed effect and individual as a random effect, were used to test how diversity related to clinical or experimental variables. This immuneACCESS table, as held by TCRdb, lists in-frame sequences with V and J called but not all clones. Of the missing ones, under half trace to an unresolved V gene in checked studies; the others have no known cause. V and J calls and clone size follow that table, whereas D and trimming were derived from the DNA. Present in this sample are 3,500 to 4,500 clones, more than 45% of which were seen just once. In total, the top ten clones hold roughly 17% of the sample.

Measured from the cysteine to the phenylalanine, the CDR3 is 16 residues long. Shown are 45 bases from within the CDR3, in frame from base 1. The germline V gene encodes CDR1 KGHPV and CDR2 FQNQEV (reference sequence). V is pruned by 0 bases and J by 0 bases, leaving 3 bases of the junction without a gene match. The sequence was collected from a female BALB/c mouse given C57BL/6 T cells with graft-versus-host disease after an allogeneic hematopoietic cell transplant. Sequenced: lymph node tissue. The chain couples TRBV26 to TRBJ1-1, and 8 junctional nucleotides match TRBD1. The sequenced part of the CDR3 DNA is TGTGCCAGCAGTCTGTCGATGGGACAGGCAAACACAGAAGTCTTC. This gives the protein CASSLSMGQANTEVF. The CDR3 in full is CASSLSMGQANTEVFF.